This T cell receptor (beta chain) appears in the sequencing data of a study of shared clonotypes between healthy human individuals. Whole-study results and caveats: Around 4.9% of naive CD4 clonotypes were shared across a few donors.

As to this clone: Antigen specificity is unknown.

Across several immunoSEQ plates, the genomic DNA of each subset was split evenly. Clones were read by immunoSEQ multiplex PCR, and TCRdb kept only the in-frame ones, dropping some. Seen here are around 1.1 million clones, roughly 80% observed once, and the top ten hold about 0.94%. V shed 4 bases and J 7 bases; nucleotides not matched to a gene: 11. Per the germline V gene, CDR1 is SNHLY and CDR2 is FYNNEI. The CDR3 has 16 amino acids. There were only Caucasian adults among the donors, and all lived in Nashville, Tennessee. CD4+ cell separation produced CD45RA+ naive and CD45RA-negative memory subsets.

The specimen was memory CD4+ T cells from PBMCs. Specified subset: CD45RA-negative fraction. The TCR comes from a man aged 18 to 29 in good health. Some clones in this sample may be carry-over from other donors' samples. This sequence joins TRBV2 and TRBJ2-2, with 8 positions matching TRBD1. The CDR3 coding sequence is TGTGCCAGCAGTGCCCAGTCAGGGGGCGCGGGCGGGGAGCTGTTTTTT. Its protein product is CASSAQSGGAGGELFF.